This TCR beta chain was observed in a study of T cells in Graves' hyperthyroidism and ophthalmopathy. Amplification yielded TCR beta CDR3 regions, with RNA transcripts as the source. The TCR CDR3 was amplified in a first-round RT-PCR using the HTBI primer set. TCRdb recomputed calls from the multiplex PCR reads with MiXCR, one row per CDR3 protein. The table records approximately 640,000 distinct CDR3 sequences, 17% of them present only once. The CDR3 covers 12 residues. V lost 0 bases, J lost 7 bases, and 6 bases lay in between. Germline V gene sequence: CDR1 ENHRY, CDR2 SYGVKD. The clonotype comes from a man aged 45-60 years with Graves' hyperthyroidism. This rearrangement joins TRBV10-3 to TRBJ1-1; D is unclear. Sequencing was performed on blood. The CDR3 protein is CAISESGVEAFF. The DNA for the CDR3 is TGTGCCATCAGTGAGTCCGGGGTTGAAGCTTTCTTT.